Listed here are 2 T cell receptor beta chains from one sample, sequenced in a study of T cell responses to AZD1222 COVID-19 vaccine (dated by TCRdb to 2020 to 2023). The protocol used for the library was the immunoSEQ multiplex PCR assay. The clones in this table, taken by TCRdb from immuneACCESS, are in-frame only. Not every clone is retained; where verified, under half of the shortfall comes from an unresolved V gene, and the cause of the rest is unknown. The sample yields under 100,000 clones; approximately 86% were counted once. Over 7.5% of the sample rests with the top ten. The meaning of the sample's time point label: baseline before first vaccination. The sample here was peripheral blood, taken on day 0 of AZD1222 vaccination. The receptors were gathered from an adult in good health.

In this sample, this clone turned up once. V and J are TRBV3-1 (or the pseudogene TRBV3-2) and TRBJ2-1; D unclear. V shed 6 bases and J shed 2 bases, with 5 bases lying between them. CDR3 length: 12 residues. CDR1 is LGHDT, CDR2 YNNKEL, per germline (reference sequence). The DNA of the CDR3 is TGTGCCAGCAGGGGAACCTACAATGAGCAGTTCTTC. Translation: CASRGTYNEQFF.

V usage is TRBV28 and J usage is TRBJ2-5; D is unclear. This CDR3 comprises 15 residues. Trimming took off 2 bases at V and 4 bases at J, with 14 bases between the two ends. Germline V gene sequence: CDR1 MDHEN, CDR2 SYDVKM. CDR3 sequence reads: CASSLPISPSETQYF. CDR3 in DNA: TGTGCCAGCAGTTTACCCATTTCTCCTTCAGAGACCCAGTACTTC.